This is a list of T cell receptor beta chains from one sample in a study of blood T cell repertoires in COVID-19. Produced via immunoSEQ multiplex PCR; TCRdb's table is partial and in-frame only. The data show over 80,000 clones, approximately 85% seen once. Sequencing was performed on peripheral blood. These receptors all come from a woman older than 75 with active or convalescent COVID-19. The CDR3 runs from the conserved cysteine through the conserved F or W. The order of the fields is J gene, V gene, clone size, D gene, CDR3 DNA, CDR3 protein. D genes are given only for firm matches. Clone size, where shown, is once, few, many, or a class for clones that have expanded.

>TRBJ2-1|TRBV6-6|.|TRBD2
TGTGCCAGCAGTTATGGGGCTAGCGGGAACGTTGATGAGCAGTTCTTC
CASSYGASGNVDEQFF
>TRBJ1-2|TRBV15|.|TRBD1
TGTGCCACCCCACACGGGACAGGGGATACCTTC
CATPHGTGDTF
>TRBJ1-2|TRBV24-1|.|TRBD1
TGTGCCACCAGTGGACAGGGCAACTATGGCTACACCTTC
CATSGQGNYGYTF
>TRBJ1-1|TRBV7-9|.|TRBD1
TGTGCCAGCAGCAGACAGGGGGCGGTCACTGAAGCTTTCTTT
CASSRQGAVTEAFF
>TRBJ2-2|TRBV29-1|.|TRBD2
TGCAGCGTATCTAGCGGATCGAACACCGGGGAGCTGTTTTTT
CSVSSGSNTGELFF
>TRBJ2-7|TRBV7-2|.|TRBD1
TGTGCCAGCAGCCCAGACAGGGTTTCCTACGAGCAGTACTTC
CASSPDRVSYEQYF
>TRBJ2-3|TRBV29-1|.|TRBD1
TGCAGCGTCCCCCCGGGACAGGGGGAAGAGGGCACAGATACGCAGTATTTT
CSVPPGQGEEGTDTQYF
>TRBJ2-1|TRBV5-1|.|.
TGCGCCAGCAGCCCCCGACAGGACTCCTACAATGAGCAGTTCTTC
CASSPRQDSYNEQFF
>TRBJ2-1|TRBV7-8|.|TRBD2
TGTGCCAGCAGCAAGAGAGCCTTAGCGGGAGGTTCTCCCCCTGAGTACAATGAGCAGTTCTTC
CASSKRALAGGSPPEYNEQFF
>TRBJ2-5|TRBV12-3/TRBV12-4|.|.
TGTGCCAGCAGCTATGGAGGGGATGAGACCCAGTACTTC
CASSYGGDETQYF
>TRBJ2-7|TRBV4-1|.|TRBD1
TGCGCCAGCAGCCAAAGTTTCGGGGGACAGGGGGGTTACGAGCAGTACTTC
CASSQSFGGQGGYEQYF
>TRBJ2-7|TRBV7-2|.|.
TGTGCCAGCAGCTTAGATGCGGGAATATACGAGCAGTACTTC
CASSLDAGIYEQYF
>TRBJ2-3|TRBV5-1|.|.
TGCGCCAGCAGCTTGGCGGGGGTAGTCAGCACAGATACGCAGTATTTT
CASSLAGVVSTDTQYF
>TRBJ1-4|TRBV6-5|.|.
TGTGCCAGCAGTTACTCGCCAGCTATCGGGGTTGAAAAACTGTTTTTT
CASSYSPAIGVEKLFF
>TRBJ2-5|TRBV5-1|.|TRBD2
TGTGCCAGCAGCCCCTCCCCAGCGGGGGTCCAAGAGACCCAGTACTTC
CASSPSPAGVQETQYF
>TRBJ2-1|TRBV6-5|.|.
TGTGCCAGCAGGCTCGGGTCATCCTACAATGAGCAGTTCTTC
CASRLGSSYNEQFF
>TRBJ1-5|TRBV29-1|.|TRBD1
TGCAGCGTTGCACAGGGGAGCAATCAGCCCCAGCATTTT
CSVAQGSNQPQHF
>TRBJ2-5|TRBV15|.|TRBD1
TGTGCCACCAGCAGAGACCCCACAGGGGGCCTCGAGACCCAGTACTTC
CATSRDPTGGLETQYF
>TRBJ1-3|TRBV18|few|.
TGTGCCAGCTCACCACCAACCGGACTCCACTCTGGAAACACCATATATTTT
CASSPPTGLHSGNTIYF
>TRBJ2-2|TRBV7-3|.|TRBD2
TGTGCCAGCAGCTTAGGCAGCGGGGGCACCGGGGAGCTGTTTTTT
CASSLGSGGTGELFF
>TRBJ2-2|TRBV18|.|.
TGTGCCAGCTCACCTCTTGGACGCGGGATCATCGGGGAGCTGTTTTTT
CASSPLGRGIIGELFF
>TRBJ2-7|TRBV24-1|.|TRBD1
TGTGCCACCAGTGACCCCAGGACAGGGGGCAATCAGCAGTACTTC
CATSDPRTGGNQQYF
>TRBJ2-1|TRBV7-3|few|.
TGTGCCAGCAGCTTAACAAGAGTAGCCGAGCAGTTCTTC
CASSLTRVAEQFF
>TRBJ2-4|TRBV4-2|many|TRBD2
TGTGCCAGCAGCCAAGGGGCTAGCGGGAATAGGAACATTCAGTACTTC
CASSQGASGNRNIQYF
>TRBJ1-6|TRBV6-4|.|.
TGTGCCAGCAGTGAATCGAGGGCTAATTCACCCCTCCACTTT
CASSESRANSPLHF
>TRBJ2-2|TRBV10-1|.|TRBD1
TGCGCCAGCAGTGAAAGGACAGGGGGCACCGGGGAGCTGTTTTTT
CASSERTGGTGELFF
>TRBJ2-2|TRBV7-9|.|.
TGTGCCAGCAGCTCCATTATTCTGAGGGACACCGGGGAGCTGTTTTTT
CASSSIILRDTGELFF
>TRBJ1-4|TRBV18|once|.
TGTGCCAGCTCACCAGAAAGCAGGGTCGAAAAACTGTTTTTT
CASSPESRVEKLFF
>TRBJ2-3|TRBV5-4|once|TRBD2
TGTGCCAGCAGCTTGGGTCTAGCGGGCACAGATACGCAGTATTTT
CASSLGLAGTDTQYF
>TRBJ2-2|TRBV7-9|.|.
TGTGCCAGCAGCCTACGGGAGACCTTCACCGGGGAGCTGTTTTTT
CASSLRETFTGELFF
>TRBJ1-1|TRBV5-1|.|TRBD1
TGTGCCAGCAGTTTGGGACAGGCGAACACTGAAGCTTTCTTT
CASSLGQANTEAFF
>TRBJ2-1|TRBV5-4|.|TRBD1
TGTGCCAGCAGCTTGGAGGGACAGCGGCGGAATGAGCAGTTCTTC
CASSLEGQRRNEQFF